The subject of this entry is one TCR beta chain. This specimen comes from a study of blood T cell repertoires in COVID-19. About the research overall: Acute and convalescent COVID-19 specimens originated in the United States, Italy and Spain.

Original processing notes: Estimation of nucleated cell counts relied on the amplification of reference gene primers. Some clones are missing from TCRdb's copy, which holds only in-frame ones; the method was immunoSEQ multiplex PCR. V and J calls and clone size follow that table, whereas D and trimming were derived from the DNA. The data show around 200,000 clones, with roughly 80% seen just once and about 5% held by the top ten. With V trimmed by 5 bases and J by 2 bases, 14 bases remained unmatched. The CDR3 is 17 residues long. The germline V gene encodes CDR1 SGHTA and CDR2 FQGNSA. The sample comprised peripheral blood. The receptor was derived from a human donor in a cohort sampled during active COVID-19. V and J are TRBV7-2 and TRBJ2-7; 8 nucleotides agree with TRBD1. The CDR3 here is CASSTTSRTGTPYEQYF. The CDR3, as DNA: TGTGCCAGCAGCACAACTTCCCGGACAGGGACCCCCTACGAGCAGTACTTC. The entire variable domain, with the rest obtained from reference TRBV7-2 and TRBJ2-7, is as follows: GAGVSQSPSNKVTEKGKDVELRCDPISGHTALYWYRQSLGQGLEFLIYFQGNSAPDKSGLPSDRFSAERTGGSVSTLTIQRTQQEDSAVYLCASSTTSRTGTPYEQYFGPGTRLTVT.